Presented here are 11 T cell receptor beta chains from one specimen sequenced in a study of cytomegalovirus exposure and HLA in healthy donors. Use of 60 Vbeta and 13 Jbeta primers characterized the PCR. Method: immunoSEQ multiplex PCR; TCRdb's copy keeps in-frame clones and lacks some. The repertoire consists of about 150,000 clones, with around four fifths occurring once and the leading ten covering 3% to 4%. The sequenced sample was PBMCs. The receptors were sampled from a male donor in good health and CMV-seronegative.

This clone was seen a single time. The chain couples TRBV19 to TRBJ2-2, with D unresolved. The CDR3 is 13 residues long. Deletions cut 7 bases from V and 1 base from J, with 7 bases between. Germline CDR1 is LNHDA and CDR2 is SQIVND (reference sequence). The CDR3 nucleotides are TGTGCCAGTAATAGTTGGAACACCGGGGAGCTGTTTTTT. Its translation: CASNSWNTGELFF.

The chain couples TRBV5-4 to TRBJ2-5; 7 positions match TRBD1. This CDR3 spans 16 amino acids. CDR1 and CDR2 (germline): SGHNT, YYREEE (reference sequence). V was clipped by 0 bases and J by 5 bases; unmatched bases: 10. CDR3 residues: CASSLAAGGIGETQYF. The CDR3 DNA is TGTGCCAGCAGCTTGGCGGCAGGGGGTATCGGGGAGACCCAGTACTTC.

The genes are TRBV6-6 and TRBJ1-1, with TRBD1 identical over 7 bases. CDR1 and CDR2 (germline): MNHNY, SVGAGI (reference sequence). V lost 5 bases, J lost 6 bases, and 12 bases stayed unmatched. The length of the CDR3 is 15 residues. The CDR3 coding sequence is TGTGCCAGCAGTCAGGGGACAGTAGCAAGGGCTGAAGCTTTCTTT. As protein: CASSQGTVARAEAFF.

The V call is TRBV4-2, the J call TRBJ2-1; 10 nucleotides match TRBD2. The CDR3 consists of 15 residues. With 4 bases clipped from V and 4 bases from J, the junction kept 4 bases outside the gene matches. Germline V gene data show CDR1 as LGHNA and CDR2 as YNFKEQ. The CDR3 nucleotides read TGTGCCAGCAGCCCGGGACTAGCGTTATACAATGAGCAGTTCTTC. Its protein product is CASSPGLALYNEQFF.

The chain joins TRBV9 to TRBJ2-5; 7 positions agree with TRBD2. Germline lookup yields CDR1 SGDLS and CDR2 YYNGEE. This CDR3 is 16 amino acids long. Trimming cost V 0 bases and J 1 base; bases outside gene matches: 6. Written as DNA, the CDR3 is TGTGCCAGCAGCGTAGCGGCTAGCGGAGTCCAAGAGACCCAGTACTTC. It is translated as CASSVAASGVQETQYF.

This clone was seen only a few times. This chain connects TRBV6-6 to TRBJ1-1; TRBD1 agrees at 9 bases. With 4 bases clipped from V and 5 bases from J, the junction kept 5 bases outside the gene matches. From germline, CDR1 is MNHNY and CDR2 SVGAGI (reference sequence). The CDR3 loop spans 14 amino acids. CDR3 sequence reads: CASSSTDRGTEAFF. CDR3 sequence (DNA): TGTGCCAGCAGTTCCACAGACAGGGGGACTGAAGCTTTCTTT.

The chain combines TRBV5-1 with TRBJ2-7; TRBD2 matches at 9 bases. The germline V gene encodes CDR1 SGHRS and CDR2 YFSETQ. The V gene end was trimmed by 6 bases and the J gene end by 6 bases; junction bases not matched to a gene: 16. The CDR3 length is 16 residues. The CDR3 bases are TGCGCCAGCAACATACATAATAGCGGGAGTCCTGGCGAGCAGTACTTC. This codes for CASNIHNSGSPGEQYF.

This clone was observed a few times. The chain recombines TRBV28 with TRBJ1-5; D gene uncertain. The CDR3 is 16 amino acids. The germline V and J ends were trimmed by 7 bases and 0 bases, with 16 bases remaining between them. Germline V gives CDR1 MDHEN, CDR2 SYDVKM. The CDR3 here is CASNDIAGYSNQPQHF. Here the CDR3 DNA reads TGTGCCAGCAACGACATAGCGGGGTATAGCAATCAGCCCCAGCATTTT.

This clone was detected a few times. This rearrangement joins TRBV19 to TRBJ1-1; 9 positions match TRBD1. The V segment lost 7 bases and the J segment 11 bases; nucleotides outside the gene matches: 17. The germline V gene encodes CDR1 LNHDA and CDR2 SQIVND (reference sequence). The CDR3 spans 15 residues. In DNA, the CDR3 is TGTGCCAGTATTGAGGAGAAGGGACAGGGCTTTTTGGCTTTCTTT. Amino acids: CASIEEKGQGFLAFF.

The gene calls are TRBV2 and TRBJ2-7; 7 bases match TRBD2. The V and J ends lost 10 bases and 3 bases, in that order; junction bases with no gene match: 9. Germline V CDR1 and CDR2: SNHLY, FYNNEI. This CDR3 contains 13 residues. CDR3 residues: CATGRGMIYEQYF. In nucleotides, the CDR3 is TGTGCCACCGGGCGGGGGATGATCTACGAGCAGTACTTC.

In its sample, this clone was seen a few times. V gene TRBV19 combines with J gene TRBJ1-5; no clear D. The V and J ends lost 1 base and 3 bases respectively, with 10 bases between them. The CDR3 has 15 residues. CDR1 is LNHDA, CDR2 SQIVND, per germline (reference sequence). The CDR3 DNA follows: TGTGCCAGTAGTATAGGTGGCCAGAACAATCAGCCCCAGCATTTT. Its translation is CASSIGGQNNQPQHF. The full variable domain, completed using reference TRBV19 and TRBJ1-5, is DGGITQSPKYLFRKEGQNVTLSCEQNLNHDAMYWYRQDPGQGLRLIYYSQIVNDFQKGDIAEGYSVSREKKESFPLTVTSAQKNPTAFYLCASSIGGQNNQPQHFGDGTRLSIL.